This T cell receptor (beta chain) was profiled in a study of blood T cells in healthy people across ages. General study findings and limits: Across samples, TCR beta diversity tracked strongly with naive T cell percentage.

V trimming: 7 bases; J trimming: 11 bases; junction bases outside the gene matches: 15. This CDR3 contains 14 residues. Germline CDR1 reads MDHEN; CDR2 reads SYDVKM. As regards this clonotype: What it binds is unknown.

Through a sample-barcoded 5' primer and a J-beta primer mix, a second PCR was run for roughly 6 to 12 cycles. TCRdb analysed the 5' RACE reads with MiXCR anew, one entry per CDR3 protein. Seen here are more than 800,000 distinct CDR3 sequences, around 43% observed once, and the top ten hold approximately 17%. This TCR came from a woman between 55 and 75 years old in good health. The chain uses TRBV28 and TRBJ2-5, with TRBD1 identical over 8 bases. The sample comprised blood. CDR3 sequence reads: CASTVGQVLHGQYF. CDR3 sequence (DNA): TGTGCCAGCACGGTGGGACAGGTACTACATGGGCAGTACTTC.